These T cell receptor beta chains were read from a single sample in a study of PD-1 blockade in classical Hodgkin lymphoma. The table came from immunoSEQ multiplex PCR; TCRdb's copy has only in-frame clones and leaves some out. The sample holds 20,000 to 30,000 clones; around 67% are singletons and the top ten take approximately 12%. This specimen was peripheral blood mononuclear cells (PBMCs), taken before the second cycle of nivolumab. The receptors stem from a human donor with classical Hodgkin lymphoma. The CDR3 runs from the conserved cysteine through the conserved F or W. The order of the fields is D gene, clone size, V gene, J gene, CDR3 DNA, CDR3 protein. The D gene is left open where the match is weak. Clone size is stated in some rows and not others, as once, few, many or a class when expanded.

-	few	TRBV7-6	TRBJ2-1	TGTGCCAGCCGAACCTTAGATGAGCAGTTCTTC	CASRTLDEQFF
-	-	TRBV19	TRBJ2-3	TGTGCCAGTAGTGACGGAGATACGCAGTATTTT	CASSDGDTQYF
TRBD1	-	TRBV13	TRBJ1-1	TGTGCCAGCAGCTCAACAGGGGGGGCCGGAGCTTTCTTT	CASSSTGGAGAFF
-	-	TRBV14	TRBJ1-4	TGTGCCAGCAGCCACTGGCAGACCGCGGCTAATGAAAAACTGTTTTTT	CASSHWQTAANEKLFF
TRBD2	-	TRBV5-1	TRBJ2-1	TGCGCCAGCAGCTTAACTAGCGCAATCTACAATGAGCAGTTCTTC	CASSLTSAIYNEQFF
-	-	TRBV6-5	TRBJ1-5	TGTGCCAGCAGTTTACAGGGTCACGGGGGCAATCAGCCCCAGCATTTT	CASSLQGHGGNQPQHF
-	medium-sized	TRBV6-6	TRBJ1-3	TGTGCCAGCAAGGGGACGATCGGAAACACCATATATTTT	CASKGTIGNTIYF
TRBD1	once	TRBV28	TRBJ2-7	TGTGCCAGCACCCCAGATACGGGACAGGGGGCGGGCGAGCAGTACTTC	CASTPDTGQGAGEQYF
TRBD2	-	TRBV18	TRBJ2-1	TGTGCCAGCTCAAAAGCGGGGTACAATGAGCAGTTCTTC	CASSKAGYNEQFF
-	-	TRBV28	TRBJ1-6	TGTGCCAGCAGTTTTCAGGGCTTCGGGAATTCACCCCTCCACTTT	CASSFQGFGNSPLHF
-	-	TRBV7-2	TRBJ2-1	TGTGCCAGCAGCTTAGAAGGGAGTGCCTACAATGAGCAGTTCTTC	CASSLEGSAYNEQFF
TRBD1	-	TRBV6-1	TRBJ2-7	TGTGCCAGCAGTGCCGTACAGAAAGGGGGCGTCTACGAGCAGTACTTC	CASSAVQKGGVYEQYF
TRBD1	medium-sized	TRBV5-8	TRBJ2-1	TGTGCCAGCAGCCCCGACAGGGGCGAATACAATGAGCAGTTCTTC	CASSPDRGEYNEQFF
-	-	TRBV6-5	TRBJ1-2	TGTGCCAGCAGGGGACGGGGCTATGGCTACACCTTC	CASRGRGYGYTF
-	-	TRBV28	TRBJ1-2	TGTGCCAGCAGTTTTGCGGGGTACGGGGCGGTCTATGGCTACACCTTC	CASSFAGYGAVYGYTF
-	-	TRBV5-1	TRBJ1-1	TGCGCCAGCGTGGAGGGAGCGAACACTGAAGCTTTCTTT	CASVEGANTEAFF
-	-	TRBV18	TRBJ2-2	TGTGCCAGCTCACGCCTAGGCGGGAACACCGGGGAGCTGTTTTTT	CASSRLGGNTGELFF
-	few	TRBV29-1	TRBJ2-5	TGCAGCGTTGACCGGGGCCAAGAGACCCAGTACTTC	CSVDRGQETQYF
-	-	TRBV18	TRBJ2-1	TGTGCCAGCTCACCAGGACTGATCCTAGACAATGAGCAGTTCTTC	CASSPGLILDNEQFF
TRBD1	-	TRBV5-1	TRBJ2-7	TGCGCCAGCAGCTTGGGGCAGGGGGCGCTGGGCGAGCAGTACTTC	CASSLGQGALGEQYF
-	-	TRBV6-1	TRBJ2-7	TGTGCCAGCAGTGAATTGGCAGTTGTCCTCTTCGAGCAGTACTTC	CASSELAVVLFEQYF
-	-	TRBV7-9	TRBJ1-6	TGTGCCAGCAGCTTAGGTGAACACCATAATTCACCCCTCCACTTT	CASSLGEHHNSPLHF
-	-	TRBV19	TRBJ1-2	TGTGCCAGTACTCCGGGACGGACGTATTATGGCTACACCTTC	CASTPGRTYYGYTF
-	-	TRBV10-1	TRBJ1-6	TGCGCCAGCAGTGCCGACAGGTTGGGGGATTCACCCCTCCACTTT	CASSADRLGDSPLHF
-	-	TRBV9	TRBJ1-6	TGTGCCAGCATGGCGGGAGCGAATTCACCCCTCCACTTT	CASMAGANSPLHF
TRBD1	-	TRBV10-3	TRBJ2-1	TGTGCCATCAGTTCCACAGGGGACCATGAGCAGTTCTTC	CAISSTGDHEQFF
-	-	TRBV28	TRBJ2-3	TGTGCCAGCAGTTTTAGCGGACAAAGCACAGATACGCAGTATTTT	CASSFSGQSTDTQYF
-	-	TRBV6-1	TRBJ1-2	TGTGCCAGCAGGCAGGAGGTCTATGGCTACACCTTC	CASRQEVYGYTF
TRBD2	-	TRBV19	TRBJ2-1	TGTGCCAGTAGCGCGACTAGCGGGTCCTACAATGAGCAGTTCTTC	CASSATSGSYNEQFF
-	few	TRBV7-6	TRBJ2-1	TGTGCCAGCACCCTTGCGGGACCGTACAATGAGCAGTTCTTC	CASTLAGPYNEQFF
-	-	TRBV18	TRBJ1-1	TGTGCCAGCTCAGAACTAAGATTTGCTGAAGCTTTCTTT	CASSELRFAEAFF
-	-	TRBV19	TRBJ1-1	TGTGCCAGTAGTATAGAAGGTGTCCTAAACACTGAAGCTTTCTTT	CASSIEGVLNTEAFF
TRBD1	once	TRBV5-4	TRBJ1-1	TGTGCCAGCAGATCGGGACAGGCAGGCCTTGAAGCTTTCTTT	CASRSGQAGLEAFF
TRBD2	-	TRBV11-3	TRBJ2-5	TGTGCCAGCAGCTTAGACGGGGGGGAAGAGACCCAGTACTTC	CASSLDGGEETQYF
TRBD1	medium-sized	TRBV30	TRBJ2-7	TGTGCCTGGAGCGCGGGTGACAGGGGGCACGAGCAGTACTTC	CAWSAGDRGHEQYF
TRBD1	-	TRBV28	TRBJ2-1	TGTGCCAGCAGTCTACCCGGGACAGGGGGTTATGAGCAGTTCTTC	CASSLPGTGGYEQFF
TRBD1	-	TRBV10-1	TRBJ2-7	TGCGCCAGCCCTCTCCCGGGACAGGCGACCTACGAGCAGTACTTC	CASPLPGQATYEQYF
TRBD1	-	TRBV18	TRBJ2-5	TGTGCCAGCTCGGTTATTGTGGGACAGCAAGAGACCCAGTACTTC	CASSVIVGQQETQYF
-	-	TRBV7-9	TRBJ1-5	TGTGCCAGCAGCCCCTGGGGAAGGGGTCGCCAGCCCCAGCATTTT	CASSPWGRGRQPQHF
TRBD1	-	TRBV5-4	TRBJ1-3	TGTGCCAGCAGCTCGGGAGCGGACAGGGTTAGAAACACCATATATTTT	CASSSGADRVRNTIYF
-	-	TRBV28	TRBJ1-3	TGTGCCAGCAGTTCCGGGCCCTCTGGAAACACCATATATTTT	CASSSGPSGNTIYF
-	medium-sized	TRBV10-3	TRBJ1-2	TGTGCCATCAGTCCATTAGGGGACCTCGGGGGCTATGGCTACACCTTC	CAISPLGDLGGYGYTF
-	-	TRBV7-2	TRBJ2-7	TGTGCCAGCAGCTTTTCTGGCGGACCCTACGAGCAGTACTTC	CASSFSGGPYEQYF
TRBD2	few	TRBV5-4	TRBJ2-7	TGTGCCAGCAGCTTGGGCGCGGGGGTCCGGGGGGAGCAGTACTTC	CASSLGAGVRGEQYF
TRBD1	-	TRBV28	TRBJ1-2	TGTGCCAGCACGAGAGCCGGGACAGGGTTTGGCTACACCTTC	CASTRAGTGFGYTF
-	-	TRBV19	TRBJ2-7	TGTGCCAGCCGACAGAGAGGATCCTACGAGCAGTACTTC	CASRQRGSYEQYF
TRBD1	-	TRBV5-1	TRBJ2-1	TGCGCCAGCAGCTACGGGGACAGCGCTACCTACAATGAGCAGTTCTTC	CASSYGDSATYNEQFF
-	-	TRBV9	TRBJ1-3	TGTGCCAGCAGCGTAGCTGGGTTTGGAAACACCATATATTTT	CASSVAGFGNTIYF
-	-	TRBV4-3	TRBJ1-4	TGCGCCAGCAGCCAAAGGGGGGGAACTAATGAAAAACTGTTTTTT	CASSQRGGTNEKLFF